A single sample is the source of the 27 T cell receptor beta chains below, sequenced in a study of early T cells in non-severe SARS-CoV-2 infection. A single record per CDR3 protein comes from TCRdb applying MiXCR to the 5' RACE reads. Of 75,000 or so distinct CDR3 sequences detected, roughly 10% appear once; the ten largest clones hold under 7%. The sequenced sample was whole blood, obtained at baseline. The receptors originated from an adult who was a healthcare worker with PCR-confirmed SARS-CoV-2 infection or an uninfected control (not recorded which).

The J gene is TRBJ1-1, the V gene TRBV4-2, with 8 bases matching TRBD1. This CDR3 has 15 residues. The V gene end was trimmed by 7 bases and the J gene end by 1 base; junction bases not matched to a gene: 8. Germline assignment: CDR1 LGHNA and CDR2 YNFKEQ. The DNA for the CDR3 is TGTGCCAGCACCTACCAGGGGGCAGGGAACACTGAAGCTTTCTTT. Amino acids: CASTYQGAGNTEAFF.

The gene calls are TRBV6-2 or TRBV6-3 and TRBJ2-3; 13 bases match TRBD2. CDR1 is MNHEY and CDR2 is SVGEGT in the germline V gene. The CDR3 is made up of 16 amino acids. V lost 5 bases and J lost 4; bases outside the gene matches: 6. Here the CDR3 reads CASSRTSGSQADTQYF. DNA of the CDR3: TGTGCCAGCAGTCGGACTAGCGGGAGCCAGGCAGATACGCAGTATTTT.

This sequence joins TRBV11-2 and TRBJ2-1, with D unresolved. This CDR3 is 12 amino acids long. Trimming removed 2 bases from V and 8 bases from J, with 7 bases in between. Germline-derived CDR1 and CDR2 are SGHAT and FQNNGV. CDR3 loop: CASSLMVDEQFF. The CDR3 coding sequence is TGTGCCAGCAGCTTAATGGTCGATGAGCAGTTCTTC.

This clonotype was detected many times. The chain couples TRBV2 to TRBJ2-7; weak D call: TRBD2 (6 bases). Germline assignment: CDR1 SNHLY and CDR2 FYNNEI. CDR3 size: 12 residues. V lost 4 bases and J lost 5, with 9 bases in between. The CDR3: CASSVGGNEQYF. The CDR3 DNA follows: TGTGCCAGCAGTGTAGGAGGGAACGAGCAGTACTTC.

This clonotype was seen at least ten times. V and J are TRBV12-3 or TRBV12-4 and TRBJ1-1, with no clear D. Trimming left V 3 bases short and J 1 base short, with 15 bases between. The CDR3 runs 16 residues. The CDR3 region has the DNA TGTGCCAGCAGTTTTAGTCCTGGACGGAGGAACACTGAAGCTTTCTTT. Translation gives CASSFSPGRRNTEAFF.

This clonotype was seen a handful of times. The chain carries TRBV7-8 and TRBJ2-1, with TRBD2 matching over 12 bases. The germline V gene encodes CDR1 SGHVS and CDR2 FQNEAQ. Unmatched junction bases numbered 1, after V lost 1 base and J lost 9 bases. The CDR3 is made up of 14 amino acids. CDR3 region: CASSLGTSGIEQFF. Here the CDR3 DNA reads TGTGCCAGCAGCTTAGGGACTAGCGGGATTGAGCAGTTCTTC.

This clonotype was detected many times. The chain carries TRBV7-2 and TRBJ1-4; 7 nucleotides line up with TRBD1. Germline CDR1 and CDR2: SGHTA and FQGNSA. The CDR3 totals 15 residues. Unmatched junction bases numbered 7, after V lost 5 bases and J lost 4 bases. The CDR3 nucleotides read TGTGCCAGCAGCCCCACCGGGACAGTTAATGAAAAACTGTTTTTT. Translation gives CASSPTGTVNEKLFF. The full variable domain, rest sourced from reference TRBV7-2 and TRBJ1-4, is GAGVSQSPSNKVTEKGKDVELRCDPISGHTALYWYRQSLGQGLEFLIYFQGNSAPDKSGLPSDRFSAERTGGSVSTLTIQRTQQEDSAVYLCASSPTGTVNEKLFFGSGTQLSVL.

To note about this clonotype: Here the CDR3 omits its conserved ending phenylalanine or tryptophan, so a read error is the likely source. The rearrangement uses TRBV19 and TRBJ2-4; D might be TRBD2 (7 bases). Germline V CDR1 and CDR2: LNHDA, SQIVND (reference sequence). The CDR3 has 14 amino acids. The ends were cut back, 4 bases at V and 6 bases at J, with 13 bases in the middle. For the CDR3, the DNA is TGTGCCAGTAGTACAAGGGGGGGTCGAAACATTCAGTACTTA. Translation: CASSTRGGRNIQYL.

This clonotype showed up many times. The chain joins TRBV7-8 to TRBJ2-5, with D unclear. The CDR3 covers 16 residues. The germline gives CDR1 SGHVS, CDR2 FQNEAQ. Trimming left V 3 bases short and J 0 bases short, with 14 bases between. CDR3 nucleotides: TGTGCCAGCAGCTTGGGGTGGTTGGTCGACCAAGAGACCCAGTACTTC. Amino acid sequence: CASSLGWLVDQETQYF.

The chain links TRBV3-1 to TRBJ2-7, with 9 bases fitting TRBD2. Looked up from germline, CDR1 is LGHDT and CDR2 is YNNKEL (reference sequence). This CDR3 contains 16 residues. J was trimmed by 2 bases and V by 3 bases; bases with no gene match: 8. DNA for the CDR3: TGTGCCAGCAGCCACCGAAGCGGGAGGCCAGCCTACGAGCAGTACTTC. This sequence encodes CASSHRSGRPAYEQYF.

This clonotype was counted at least ten times. This chain uses TRBV19 with TRBJ2-3; 8 bases align to TRBD2. Germline V gene sequence: CDR1 LNHDA, CDR2 SQIVND (reference sequence). Trimming took 1 base from V and 0 from J; bases not matched to a gene: 15. The CDR3 has 20 residues. CDR3 loop: CASSIVPAGDFISSTDTQYF. The CDR3 DNA sequence: TGTGCCAGTAGTATAGTGCCAGCGGGGGATTTCATTTCTAGCACAGATACGCAGTATTTT.

This chain connects TRBV4-1 to TRBJ1-1; 7 positions agree with TRBD1. The V segment lost 0 bases and the J segment 2 bases; nucleotides outside the gene matches: 12. CDR1 and CDR2 (germline): MGHRA, YSYEKL. This CDR3 spans 18 amino acids. In DNA form, the CDR3 reads TGCGCCAGCAGCCAAGATAGGGGCGGCAGGGGGAGAAACACTGAAGCTTTCTTT. Translating it yields CASSQDRGGRGRNTEAFF.

The chain couples TRBV3-1 to TRBJ2-7; D is ambiguous. CDR1 LGHDT and CDR2 YNNKEL come from the germline V gene (reference sequence). V lost 1 base and J 7 bases, leaving 14 bases between the germline ends. The CDR3 is made up of 14 amino acids. CDR3 sequence reads: CASSQGHRTTEQYF. Here the CDR3 DNA reads TGTGCCAGCAGCCAAGGGCACAGAACCACAGAGCAGTACTTC.

This clonotype was seen ten or more times. CDR3 loop: CASSGPYYRGAKNIQYF. CDR3 in DNA: TGTGCCAGTAGTGGACCCTATTACAGGGGGGCCAAAAACATTCAGTACTTC. The chain employs TRBV19 and TRBJ2-4, with 8 bases aligning to TRBD1. This CDR3 is 17 amino acids long. The germline CDR1 and CDR2 sequences are LNHDA and SQIVND (reference sequence). V was clipped by 5 bases and J by 1 base; unmatched bases: 10.

This clonotype was counted ten times or more. The gene calls are TRBV29-1 and TRBJ2-1, with 10 bases that match TRBD2. Losses at the gene ends were 5 bases for V and 0 bases for J; bases not matched to a gene: 10. This CDR3 has 17 residues. The V gene's germline CDR1 is SQVTM and CDR2 ANQGSEA. The CDR3 sequence is CSVLGLAVTSSYNEQFF. In DNA form, the CDR3 reads TGCAGCGTTCTAGGACTAGCGGTAACGAGCTCCTACAATGAGCAGTTCTTC.

This sequence joins TRBV11-3 and TRBJ2-3, with 9 bases that match TRBD1. The junction had 9 bases not matched to a gene; V was cut back by 4 bases and J by 4 bases. The length of the CDR3 is 16 residues. Germline CDR1 is SGHNT and CDR2 is YENEEA. CDR3 bases: TGTGCCAGCAGCTCCAGGACAGGGGAGGTTGCAGATACGCAGTATTTT. This encodes CASSSRTGEVADTQYF.

A few counts support this clonotype. The chain has TRBV7-2 and TRBJ2-2; D is undetermined. CDR3 length: 14 residues. The V end was cut by 5 bases, the J end by 2 bases, with 9 bases between. In germline, CDR1 is SGHTA, CDR2 FQGNSA. The CDR3 loop is CASSPITNTGELFF. In nucleotides, the CDR3 is TGTGCCAGCAGCCCAATTACTAACACCGGGGAGCTGTTTTTT.

This sequence joins TRBV7-9 and TRBJ1-2, with a possible D match to TRBD1 (6 bases). The CDR3 consists of 14 residues. The V end lost 0 bases, the J end lost 7 bases, and 12 bases lay between the germline ends. Germline-derived CDR1 and CDR2 are SEHNR and FQNEAQ (reference sequence). Here the CDR3 DNA reads TGTGCCAGCAGCTTAGCGGGGACAACTGCTGGCTACACCTTC. This sequence encodes CASSLAGTTAGYTF.

This clonotype was picked up a small number of times. This chain links TRBV20-1 with TRBJ2-2, with 7 bases that match TRBD1. The CDR3 is 17 residues long. Germline V gene data show CDR1 as DFQATT and CDR2 as SNEGSKA (reference sequence). V was pared by 0 bases and J by 7 bases, with 14 bases of the junction left unmatched. CDR3 in amino acids: CSARDPDRSVGGGELFF. CDR3 bases: TGCAGTGCTAGAGATCCGGACAGGTCCGTCGGTGGCGGGGAGCTGTTTTTT.

This clonotype has only a few counts. The genes are TRBV11-2 and TRBJ2-1; D tentatively reads TRBD1 or TRBD2 (5 bases each). The germline CDR1 and CDR2 sequences are SGHAT and FQNNGV. This CDR3 comprises 14 residues. V was clipped by 5 bases and J by 3 bases, with 11 bases between them. Here the CDR3 DNA reads TGTGCCAGCAGCATTGGGACCAACTACAATGAGCAGTTCTTC. Its protein product is CASSIGTNYNEQFF.

This chain joins TRBV5-6 and TRBJ1-2; D is uncertain. Germline V CDR1 and CDR2: SGHDT, YYEEEE. The V end was cut by 3 bases, the J end by 4 bases, with 10 bases between. The CDR3 is 13 residues long. In nucleotides, the CDR3 is TGTGCCAGCAGCTACCTACACCTCTATGGCTACACCTTC. It translates to CASSYLHLYGYTF.

This clonotype appeared many times. The gene calls are TRBV24-1 and TRBJ2-7; the D gene is possibly TRBD2 (6 bases). The CDR3 is 16 amino acids. Trimming left V 2 bases short and J 5 bases short, with 18 bases between. From germline, CDR1 is KGHDR and CDR2 SFDVKD. CDR3 residues: CATSDSRTAGSDEQYF. DNA of the CDR3: TGTGCCACCAGTGATTCCCGGACCGCGGGATCCGACGAGCAGTACTTC.

This clonotype occurred many times. The chain carries TRBV5-1 and TRBJ2-3, with TRBD2 matching over 7 bases. The ends lost 0 bases at V and 4 bases at J; junction bases unmatched: 5. Germline lookup yields CDR1 SGHRS and CDR2 YFSETQ. This CDR3 comprises 15 residues. The CDR3 spells CASSLEFRGADTQYF. The DNA for the CDR3 is TGCGCCAGCAGCTTGGAGTTTCGGGGGGCAGATACGCAGTATTTT.

This clonotype was observed a few times. This chain joins TRBV9 and TRBJ2-4, with D unresolved. The CDR3 spans 16 residues. Trimming pared 0 bases from V and 5 bases from J, leaving 15 bases between. Germline-derived CDR1 and CDR2 are SGDLS and YYNGEE. In DNA form, the CDR3 reads TGTGCCAGCAGCGTAGGGTCCGGCCGTCAACAAAACATTCAGTACTTC. As protein: CASSVGSGRQQNIQYF.

This clonotype occurred a few times. The J gene is TRBJ2-1, the V gene TRBV12-3 or TRBV12-4; 7 bases fit TRBD1. The CDR3 runs 15 residues. With V trimmed by 6 bases and J by 2 bases, 7 bases remained unmatched. The CDR3 coding sequence is TGTGCCAGCAGATTGACAGGGACGCCCTACAATGAGCAGTTCTTC. Protein: CASRLTGTPYNEQFF.

This clonotype was counted ten times or more. The chain is built from TRBV7-2 and TRBJ1-4; 7 bases line up with TRBD1. The CDR3 consists of 15 residues. With 1 base clipped from V and 5 bases from J, the junction kept 4 bases outside the gene matches. Per germline, CDR1 SGHTA and CDR2 FQGNSA. Written as DNA, the CDR3 is TGTGCCAGCAGCTTAGTTAGGGACAGCAATGAAAAACTGTTTTTT. This translates into CASSLVRDSNEKLFF.

J is TRBJ2-3 and V is TRBV20-1; D is unclear. The germline CDR1 and CDR2 sequences are DFQATT and SNEGSKA (reference sequence). The CDR3 length is 13 residues. V lost 2 bases to trimming and J lost 4 bases, with 10 bases between them. CDR3 DNA: TGCAGTGCTAGACCCGGGTCTGCAGATACGCAGTATTTT. Translation: CSARPGSADTQYF.